These 14 T cell receptor beta chains were sequenced from one sample in a study of neurological immune-mediated disorders. MiXCR, applied by TCRdb to the 5' RACE reads, yields one record per CDR3 protein. The table lists about 57,000 distinct CDR3 sequences, roughly 13% of them singletons, with about 10% in the top ten. The sample was PBMCs. These receptors came from a woman aged 55-70 years with HTLV-1-associated myelopathy (HAM/TSP).

This clonotype was found many times. This chain uses TRBV24-1 with TRBJ1-1, with 7 nucleotides matching TRBD1. Germline V CDR1 and CDR2: KGHDR, SFDVKD. The V and J ends lost 4 bases and 1 base, in that order; junction bases with no gene match: 8. The CDR3 has 16 residues. The DNA for the CDR3 is TGTGCCACCAGTGAACCCGACAGGGTTAGGAACACTGAAGCTTTCTTT. It codes for CATSEPDRVRNTEAFF.

This clonotype was detected ten times or more. This chain links TRBV5-1 with TRBJ1-1, with D perhaps TRBD1 (6 bases). V was clipped by 0 bases and J by 3 bases, with 6 bases between them. The germline V gene encodes CDR1 SGHRS and CDR2 YFSETQ. This CDR3 comprises 13 residues. The chain's CDR3 is CASSLDRDTEAFF. The CDR3 DNA reads TGCGCCAGCAGCTTGGACAGGGACACTGAAGCTTTCTTT.

This clonotype showed up many times. The V and J genes are TRBV5-1 and TRBJ2-5; the match to TRBD2 covers 8 bases. The germline V gene has CDR1 SGHRS and CDR2 YFSETQ. This CDR3 is built from 18 residues. The trim removed 2 bases at V and 1 base at J, leaving 13 bases unmatched. The CDR3 nucleotides read TGCGCCAGCAGCTTTAGCTCTAGCGGGTATGGTTCCCAAGAGACCCAGTACTTC. As protein: CASSFSSSGYGSQETQYF.

The chain links TRBV7-6 to TRBJ2-3; weak D call: TRBD1 (7 bases). V shed 3 bases and J shed 2 bases, with 21 bases lying between them. The CDR3 extends over 18 amino acids. Looked up from germline, CDR1 is SGHVS and CDR2 is FNYEAQ. The CDR3, as DNA: TGTGCCAGCAGCTTCCGGGGGACAGCGCAACTGAACACAGATACGCAGTATTTT. Amino acids: CASSFRGTAQLNTDTQYF.

This clonotype was recorded at least ten times. This chain connects TRBV5-1 to TRBJ2-6; D assignment may be TRBD1 or TRBD2 (5 bases each). CDR1 is SGHRS and CDR2 is YFSETQ in the germline V gene. CDR3 length: 13 amino acids. V was shortened by 1 base and J by 11 bases, with 10 bases between the two germline ends. This CDR3 reads CASSLSGADVLTF. The CDR3 DNA is TGCGCCAGCAGCTTGTCCGGGGCGGACGTCCTGACTTTC. Variable domain in full (rest from reference TRBV5-1 and TRBJ2-6): KAGVTQTPRYLIKTRGQQVTLSCSPISGHRSVSWYQQTPGQGLQFLFEYFSETQRNKGNFPGRFSGRQFSNSRSEMNVSTLELGDSALYLCASSLSGADVLTFGAGSRLTVL.

The CDR3 loop is CASSRGLEQYF. CDR3 in DNA: TGTGCCAGCAGCCGGGGGCTCGAGCAGTACTTC. The chain joins TRBV11-2 to TRBJ2-7, with D possibly called TRBD1 or TRBD2 (6 bases each). Germline values: CDR1 SGHAT, CDR2 FQNNGV. There are 11 residues in the CDR3. The germline V and J ends were trimmed by 5 bases and 6 bases, with 8 bases remaining between them.

This clonotype was observed a handful of times. This chain links TRBV5-6 with TRBJ2-1, with D maybe TRBD1 (5 bases). V was clipped by 2 bases and J by 9 bases, with 9 bases between them. CDR3 length: 12 residues. Germline CDR1 is SGHDT and CDR2 is YYEEEE. DNA for the CDR3: TGTGCCAGCAGCTTCCTAGGGGCTGAGCAGTTCTTC. Its translation: CASSFLGAEQFF. The full variable domain, its missing parts supplied by reference TRBV5-6 and TRBJ2-1, is DAGVTQSPTHLIKTRGQQVTLRCSPKSGHDTVSWYQQALGQGPQFIFQYYEEEERQRGNFPDRFSGHQFPNYSSELNVNALLLGDSALYLCASSFLGAEQFFGPGTRLTVL.

V is TRBV27 and J is TRBJ1-2; tentatively, D is TRBD1 (5 bases). Germline V lookup: CDR1 MNHEY, CDR2 SMNVEV (reference sequence). The CDR3 consists of 15 residues. V gave up 3 bases and J gave up 7 bases, with 18 bases separating them. The CDR3 nucleotides are TGTGCCAGCAGTTTGTCCCTAAGGGGATCCCTTGGCTACACCTTC. Its translation: CASSLSLRGSLGYTF.

This clonotype was counted at least ten times. This rearrangement joins TRBV5-1 to TRBJ1-1; no reliable D call. The CDR3 sequence is 15 residues long. Germline CDR1 SGHRS, CDR2 YFSETQ. V was shortened by 0 bases and J by 5 bases, with 14 bases between the two germline ends. CDR3: CASSLEASLGTEAFF. As DNA, the CDR3 is TGCGCCAGCAGCTTGGAGGCGTCCTTGGGGACTGAAGCTTTCTTT.

This clonotype occurred many times. The chain employs TRBV27 and TRBJ2-7; TRBD2 matches 13 bases. CDR1 and CDR2 from the germline V gene are MNHEY and SMNVEV (reference sequence). The CDR3 length is 18 residues. V was pared by 1 base and J by 4 bases, with 10 bases of the junction left unmatched. CDR3 sequence reads: CASSLLQLAGGPSYEQYF. CDR3 DNA sequence: TGTGCCAGCAGTTTATTACAACTAGCGGGAGGGCCTAGTTACGAGCAGTACTTC.

This clonotype occurred many times. This chain connects TRBV12-3 or TRBV12-4 to TRBJ2-3; the D is unclear. Trimming took 5 bases from V and 1 from J, leaving 10 bases between them. CDR3 length: 14 residues. CDR3 sequence: CASSPRSRTDTQYF. The CDR3 bases are TGTGCCAGCAGTCCCCGTTCCCGCACAGATACGCAGTATTTT.

This clonotype was seen many times. CDR3 sequence reads: CSARETPPAGVPWDTQYF. CDR3 in DNA: TGCAGTGCTAGAGAGACCCCGCCAGCGGGAGTACCGTGGGATACGCAGTATTTT. This chain links TRBV20-1 with TRBJ2-3; 8 bases are shared with TRBD2. Looked up from germline, CDR1 is DFQATT and CDR2 is SNEGSKA (reference sequence). The CDR3 length is 18 residues. J was trimmed by 6 bases and V by 0 bases; bases with no gene match: 17.

This clonotype has a count of ten or more. The chain is built from TRBV20-1 and TRBJ2-1; 10 bases agree with TRBD2. The V gene end was trimmed by 7 bases and the J gene end by 4 bases; junction bases not matched to a gene: 4. The V gene's germline CDR1 is DFQATT and CDR2 SNEGSKA (reference sequence). This CDR3 has 13 residues. The CDR3 region has the DNA TGCAGTGTTTCACTAGCGGGATACAATGAGCAGTTCTTC. It translates to CSVSLAGYNEQFF.

This clonotype was found many times. The chain joins TRBV5-5 to TRBJ1-5; D remains unclear. The CDR3 has 13 amino acids. Germline CDR1 reads SGHKS; CDR2 reads YYEKEE (reference sequence). Between the trimmed V and J ends, which lost 1 base and 3 bases, there was a span of 5 bases. CDR3 sequence: CASSLSPNQPQHF. The CDR3 DNA is TGTGCCAGCAGCTTGTCGCCCAATCAGCCCCAGCATTTT.